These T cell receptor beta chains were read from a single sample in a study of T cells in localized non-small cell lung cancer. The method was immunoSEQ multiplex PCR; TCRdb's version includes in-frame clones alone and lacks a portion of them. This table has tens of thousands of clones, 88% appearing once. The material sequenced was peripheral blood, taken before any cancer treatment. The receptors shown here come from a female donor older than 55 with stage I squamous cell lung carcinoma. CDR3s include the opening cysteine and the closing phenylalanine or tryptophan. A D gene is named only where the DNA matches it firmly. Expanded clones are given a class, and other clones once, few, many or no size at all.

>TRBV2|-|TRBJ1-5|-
TGTGCCAGCAGCAGTGAGCTTAATCAGCCCCAGCATTTT
CASSSELNQPQHF
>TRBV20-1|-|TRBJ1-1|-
TGCAGTGCTAGAAGTGGGACAACGGCTTTCTTT
CSARSGTTAFF
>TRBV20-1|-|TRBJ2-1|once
TGCAGTGCTACTTACAATGAGCAGTTCTTC
CSATYNEQFF
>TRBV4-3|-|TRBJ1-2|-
TGCGCCAGCAGCCAAGAATGGGCCAGGAACTATGGCTACACCTTC
CASSQEWARNYGYTF
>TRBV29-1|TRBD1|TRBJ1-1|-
TGCAGCGTCGACCCCTCGACAGGGGAAGGGACTGAAGCTTTCTTT
CSVDPSTGEGTEAFF
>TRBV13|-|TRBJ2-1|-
TGTGCCAGCAGCTTAGAGGTCGGCCCCTACAATGAGCAGTTCTTC
CASSLEVGPYNEQFF
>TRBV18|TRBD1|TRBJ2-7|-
TGTGCCAGCTCTCCGGGAGACAGGGGTTACGAGCAGTACTTC
CASSPGDRGYEQYF
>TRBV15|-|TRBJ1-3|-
TGTGCCACCAGCAGAGGGACAGAACGAAACACCATATATTTT
CATSRGTERNTIYF
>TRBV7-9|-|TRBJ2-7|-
TGTGCCAGCAGCCAAAGTCGGGAGCAGTACTTC
CASSQSREQYF
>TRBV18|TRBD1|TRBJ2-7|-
TGTGCCAGCTCACCACAGGGGACAGGGTCCTACGAGCAGTACTTC
CASSPQGTGSYEQYF
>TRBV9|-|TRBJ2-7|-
TGTGCCAGCAGCGCGGATGCGGCGGCGGGCGAGCAGTACTTC
CASSADAAAGEQYF
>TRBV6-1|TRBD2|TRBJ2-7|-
TGTGCCAGCAGTGAAGCGCGGGAGGTCACCCACAGCGAGCAGTACTTC
CASSEAREVTHSEQYF
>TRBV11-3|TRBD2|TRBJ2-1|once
TGTGCCAGCAGCTTGGGGCGGGGGGTCCACAATGAGCAGTTCTTC
CASSLGRGVHNEQFF
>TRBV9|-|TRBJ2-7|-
TGTGCCAGCAGCGAGACTAGTAACGCGGGGGAGCAGTACTTC
CASSETSNAGEQYF
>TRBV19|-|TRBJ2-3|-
TGTGCCAGTAGTATGTTAGGGGGAGATACGCAGTATTTT
CASSMLGGDTQYF